The subject of this entry is one TCR beta chain. The junction differs from germline at one of its ends, possibly a read error. The data were obtained in a study of T cell changes during pregnancy in multiple sclerosis. Here immunoSEQ multiplex PCR was the method, and the copy in TCRdb shows in-frame clones only, minus some. Among approximately 59,000 clones listed, more than 75% were seen once. Germline V lookup: CDR1 LNHNV, CDR2 YYDKDF (reference sequence). This CDR3 region has 13 residues. J is TRBJ1-1 and V is TRBV15; 7 nucleotides line up with TRBD1. Source: peripheral blood, taken in the third trimester of pregnancy. The clonotype originates from a female donor in good health, enrolled as a control in a pregnancy study. The CDR3 sequence is CASSDRVITEAFF. The CDR3 nucleotides read TGTGCCTCCAGCGACAGGGTGATCACTGAAGCTTTCTTT.